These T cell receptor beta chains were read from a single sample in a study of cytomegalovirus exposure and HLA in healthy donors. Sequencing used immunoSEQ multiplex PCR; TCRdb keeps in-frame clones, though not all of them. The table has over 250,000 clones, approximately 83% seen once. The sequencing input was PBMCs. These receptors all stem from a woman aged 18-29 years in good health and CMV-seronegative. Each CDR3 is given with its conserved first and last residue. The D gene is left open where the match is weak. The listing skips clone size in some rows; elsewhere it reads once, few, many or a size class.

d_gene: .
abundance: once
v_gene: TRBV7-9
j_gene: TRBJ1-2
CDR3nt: TGTGCCAGCAGCATATCGAGTGGCTACACCTTC
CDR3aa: CASSISSGYTF

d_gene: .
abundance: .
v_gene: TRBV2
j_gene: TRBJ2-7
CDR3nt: TGTGCCAGCATGGAGCCACTTGTCTACGAGCAGTACTTC
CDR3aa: CASMEPLVYEQYF

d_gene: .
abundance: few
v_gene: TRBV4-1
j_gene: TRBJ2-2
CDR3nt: TGCGCCAGCAGCGGGTTGGCGGAGACCGGGGAGCTGTTTTTT
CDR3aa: CASSGLAETGELFF

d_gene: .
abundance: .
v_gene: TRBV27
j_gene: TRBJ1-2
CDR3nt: TGTGCCAGCAGTTTATCCCCGACGGAGATTGGCTACACCTTC
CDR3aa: CASSLSPTEIGYTF

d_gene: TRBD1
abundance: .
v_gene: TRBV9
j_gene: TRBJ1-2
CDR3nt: TGTGCCAGCAGCGTAGGGAGGGAACAGGGGGCTTGGGGCTACACCTTC
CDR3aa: CASSVGREQGAWGYTF

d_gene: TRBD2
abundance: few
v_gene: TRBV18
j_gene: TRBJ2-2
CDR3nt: TGTGCCAGCTCACTAGCGGGATCGAACACCGGGGAGCTGTTTTTT
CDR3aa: CASSLAGSNTGELFF

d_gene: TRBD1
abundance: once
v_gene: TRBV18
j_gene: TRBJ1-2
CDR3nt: TGTGCCAGCTCACCAGGGCAGGGGGCGCCTGGCTACACCTTC
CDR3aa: CASSPGQGAPGYTF

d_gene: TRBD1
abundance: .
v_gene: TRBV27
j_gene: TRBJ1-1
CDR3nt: TGTGCCAGCAGCTTCGTTGGACAGGGGGGCACTGAAGCTTTCTTT
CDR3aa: CASSFVGQGGTEAFF

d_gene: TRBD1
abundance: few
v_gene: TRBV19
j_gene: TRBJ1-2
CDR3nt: TGTGCCAGTAGTATCGAAGGGACAGCCCCGTATGGCTACACCTTC
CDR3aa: CASSIEGTAPYGYTF

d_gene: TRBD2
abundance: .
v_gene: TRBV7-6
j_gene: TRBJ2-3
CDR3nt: TGTGCCAGCAGCTTCCGGACTAGCGGGGGGCTCCTATACACAGATACGCAGTATTTT
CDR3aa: CASSFRTSGGLLYTDTQYF

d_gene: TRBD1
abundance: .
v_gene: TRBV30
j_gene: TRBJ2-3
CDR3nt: TGTGCCTGGAGTGGATGGACAGGGGGCACAGATACGCAGTATTTT
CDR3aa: CAWSGWTGGTDTQYF